Listed below are T cell receptor beta chains from one sample, sequenced in a study of cytomegalovirus exposure and HLA in healthy donors. The assay was immunoSEQ multiplex PCR, and TCRdb's table has in-frame clones only and misses some. The repertoire consists of around 170,000 clones, with 75% to 90% occurring once and the leading ten covering 1.5%. Sequencing was performed on PBMCs. The receptor source for this set is a woman in her late teens or twenties in good health and CMV-seronegative. The CDR3 runs from the conserved cysteine through the conserved F or W. D genes are given only for firm matches. The size of a clone is reported for some rows only, either as once, few or many, or as a class for expanded clones.

15 . TRBJ1-1 TRBV28 . TGTGCCAGCAGCGCTTCGATTAAACTACGTGGAGAAGCTTTCTTT CASSASIKLRGEAFF
14 TRBD1 TRBJ1-3 TRBV6-4 . TGTGCCAGCAGCGGACAGGGCCTTGGGGACACCATATATTTT CASSGQGLGDTIYF
13 TRBD1 TRBJ2-1 TRBV5-5 . TGTGCCAGCAGCACCCGACAGGGGGGTGAGCAGTTCTTC CASSTRQGGEQFF
13 . TRBJ2-5 TRBV21-1 . TGTGCCAGCATAGGGGTGACCCCGAGGACCCAGTACTTC CASIGVTPRTQYF
18 TRBD1 TRBJ1-2 TRBV19 . TGTGCCAGTAGTACCTTCGGCGGGAGAGGACAGGGGGCTGGAGGCTACACCTTC CASSTFGGRGQGAGGYTF
18 . TRBJ2-7 TRBV7-8 . TGTGCCAGCAGCTTAGCGCAGGGGAGAAGGGCCCTAAGCTACGAGCAGTACTTC CASSLAQGRRALSYEQYF
12 . TRBJ2-5 TRBV19 . TGTGCCAGTAGTTCCAGACAAGAGACCCAGTACTTC CASSSRQETQYF
15 . TRBJ1-2 TRBV9 . TGTGCCAGCAGACCTATTAAGGGGCGAAGCTATGGCTACACCTTC CASRPIKGRSYGYTF
14 . TRBJ2-7 TRBV7-9 . TGTTCCAGCAGCTTCACAGGGATGTCCTACGAGCAGTACTTC CSSSFTGMSYEQYF
17 TRBD2 TRBJ2-3 TRBV2 . TGTGCCAGCAGTGTCACCTTTAGCGGGGGGGAAGCAGATACGCAGTATTTT CASSVTFSGGEADTQYF
14 . TRBJ2-7 TRBV4-2 . TGTGCCAGCAGCCAAGATTTTAGCGGCTACGAGCAGTACTTC CASSQDFSGYEQYF
16 TRBD2 TRBJ2-3 TRBV28 . TGTGCCAGCTATCTAAACCTAGCGGGGGGGCGAGATACGCAGTATTTT CASYLNLAGGRDTQYF
17 TRBD2 TRBJ2-2 TRBV27 . TGTGCCAGCAGGGGCGGTGGAAGGAGCGGGGACACCGGGGAGCTGTTTTTT CASRGGGRSGDTGELFF
14 TRBD1 TRBJ1-2 TRBV7-6 . TGTGCCAGCAGCTTATCAGGGGGCGGCTATGGCTACACCTTC CASSLSGGGYGYTF
13 . TRBJ2-5 TRBV6-1 . TGTGCCAGCCAACCCTCAGGGGAGGGGACCCAGTACTTC CASQPSGEGTQYF
16 . TRBJ1-4 TRBV6-5 once TGTGCCAGCAGTTACTCCCGTGTGGGGGCTAGGGAAAAACTGTTTTTT CASSYSRVGAREKLFF
14 . TRBJ1-2 TRBV18 . TGTGCCAGCTCACCTGGAGGGGTGGACTATGGCTACACCTTC CASSPGGVDYGYTF
16 TRBD1 TRBJ1-2 TRBV14 . TGTGCCAGCAGCCTTAATCTCGGGACAGCCAACTATGGCTACACCTTC CASSLNLGTANYGYTF
16 TRBD1 TRBJ2-1 TRBV13 . TGTGCCAGCAGCTTAGCCGGGACAGGGGGTTCGCATGAGCAGTTCTTC CASSLAGTGGSHEQFF
16 . TRBJ2-3 TRBV6-6 . TGTGCCAGCAGTTACGGCAGGGGTCGTGGCACAGATACGCAGTATTTT CASSYGRGRGTDTQYF
14 TRBD1 TRBJ1-2 TRBV9 once TGTGCCAGCAGCGTGACAGGGGGCCGGTATGGCTACACCTTC CASSVTGGRYGYTF
14 TRBD2 TRBJ2-4 TRBV30 . TGTGCCTGGAGTGTGGGAGGGGCCACAAACATTCAGTACTTC CAWSVGGATNIQYF
17 TRBD1 TRBJ1-2 TRBV19 . TGTGCCAGTAGTCCCAAACCTGGAGACAGGGGATGGGATGGCTACACCTTC CASSPKPGDRGWDGYTF
15 . TRBJ1-1 TRBV6-6 . TGTGCCAGCAGTTCCGGGACAAGGAGAAACACTGAAGCTTTCTTT CASSSGTRRNTEAFF
14 . TRBJ2-3 TRBV11-2 . TGTGCCAGCAGCTTACGCGGGGGCACAGATACGCAGTATTTT CASSLRGGTDTQYF
15 TRBD1 TRBJ1-2 TRBV7-9 . TGTTCCAGCAGCTTAGGGACAGGCTTTTATGTAGGCTACACCTTC CSSSLGTGFYVGYTF
13 . TRBJ2-1 TRBV9 few TGTGCCAGCAGCGTAGTAGAACCTAATGAGCAGTTCTTC CASSVVEPNEQFF
16 TRBD1 TRBJ2-1 TRBV13 . TGTGCCAGCAGCCCAAAGACAGGGAGTTCCTACAATGAGCAGTTCTTC CASSPKTGSSYNEQFF
15 . TRBJ1-2 TRBV2 . TGTGCCAGCAGTGTCATCAAGGGAGGGAACTATGGCTACACCTTC CASSVIKGGNYGYTF
15 . TRBJ1-3 TRBV5-1 . TGCGCCAGCAGCTTAAGCGACAGCTCTGGAAACACCATATATTTT CASSLSDSSGNTIYF
15 TRBD1 TRBJ1-5 TRBV6-5 . TGTGCCAGCAGGGGCAGGGGGCGCGGAATTCAGCCCCAGCATTTT CASRGRGRGIQPQHF
15 . TRBJ2-1 TRBV5-4 . TGTGCCAGCAGCTTGGGTTCCAGATCCTACAATGAGCAGTTCTTC CASSLGSRSYNEQFF
13 . TRBJ1-2 TRBV30 . TGTGCCTGGAGTGAGGCGGCCACTTCAGGCTACACCTTC CAWSEAATSGYTF
15 TRBD2 TRBJ2-5 TRBV5-1 . TGCGCCACCACCCCCGGCGGGGGGGCCGGGGAGACCCAGTACTTC CATTPGGGAGETQYF
15 . TRBJ1-6 TRBV6-6 once TGTGCCAGCAGTTTGTCGGGGAATGTTGATTCACCCCTCCACTTT CASSLSGNVDSPLHF
16 TRBD1 TRBJ2-7 TRBV7-9 . TGTGCCAGCAGTAAAGATGACAGGGCCGGGCTCTACGAGCAGTACTTC CASSKDDRAGLYEQYF
11 . TRBJ1-5 TRBV28 . TGTGCCAGCTGCGGTGGCCAGCCCCAGCATTTT CASCGGQPQHF
12 . TRBJ2-1 TRBV6-1 few TGTGCCAGCCATCTAGACCTAATGGAACAGTTCTTC CASHLDLMEQFF
15 TRBD1 TRBJ2-2 TRBV6-4 . TGTGCCAGCAGACCCCAGACAGGGGGCACCGGGGAGCTGTTTTTT CASRPQTGGTGELFF
16 TRBD1 TRBJ2-5 TRBV7-9 . TGTGCCAGCAGCGGAACAGGGGGCGCCGGGAAAGAGACCCAGTACTTC CASSGTGGAGKETQYF
16 TRBD1 TRBJ1-2 TRBV30 . TGTGCCTGGAGCCCGACAGGGTACAGCCGTGACTATGGCTACACCTTC CAWSPTGYSRDYGYTF
17 TRBD1 TRBJ1-1 TRBV4-2 . TGTGCCAGCAGCCTAGAGACAGGGGCCCTTTCGAACACTGAAGCTTTCTTT CASSLETGALSNTEAFF
15 TRBD1 TRBJ1-1 TRBV6-5 . TGTGCCAGCAGTAACCAACAGGGGGCGAACACTGAAGCTTTCTTT CASSNQQGANTEAFF
14 TRBD1 TRBJ1-2 TRBV5-5 . TGTGCCAGCAGCGGAACGGGACAGAACTATGGCTACACCTTC CASSGTGQNYGYTF
16 . TRBJ2-3 TRBV12-2 . TGTGCAAGTCGCTTAGCGGAGGTTTTTAAAGGGGATACGCAGTATTTT CASRLAEVFKGDTQYF
16 . TRBJ1-3 TRBV9 . TGTGCCAGCAGCGCCCTGGGGGGTCTATCTGGAAACACCATATATTTT CASSALGGLSGNTIYF
14 TRBD1 TRBJ1-1 TRBV5-1 . TGCGCCAGCAGCTTGGGACAGGGGGCGTCTGAAGCTTTCTTT CASSLGQGASEAFF
11 TRBD2 TRBJ2-7 TRBV2 . TGTGCCAGCAGTGGAAGGGAGGGGCAGTACTTC CASSGREGQYF
11 . TRBJ1-1 TRBV27 . TGTGCCAGCACCGGCAGGACTGAAGCTTTCTTT CASTGRTEAFF
12 . TRBJ1-2 TRBV14 . TGTGCCAGCAGCCAAGGACTCTATGGCTACACCTTC CASSQGLYGYTF
17 TRBD2 TRBJ2-3 TRBV4-2 . TGTGCCAGCAGCCTCTCAGCCGGGGGGGTTAGCACAGATACGCAGTATTTT CASSLSAGGVSTDTQYF
13 . TRBJ2-6 TRBV2 . TGTGCCAGCAGCAGCTCTGGGGCCAACGGCCTGACTTTC CASSSSGANGLTF
14 TRBD2 TRBJ2-7 TRBV5-1 few TGCGCCAGCAGCTACCAGCGGGGAACCTACGAGCAGTACTTC CASSYQRGTYEQYF
15 TRBD2 TRBJ2-7 TRBV6-5 . TGTGCCAGCTACCCCTCTAGCGGGGGGGCCTACGAGCAGTACTTC CASYPSSGGAYEQYF
15 TRBD2 TRBJ2-1 TRBV5-1 . TGCGCCAGCAGCACCGTGACGGGGGGGCCCAATGAGCAGTTCTTC CASSTVTGGPNEQFF